One sample yielded the 5 T cell receptor beta chains listed below, sequenced in a study of T cells in Graves' hyperthyroidism and ophthalmopathy. Researchers took RNA transcripts and amplified the TCR beta CDR3 regions from them. A first-round RT-PCR of the TCR CDR3 used the HTBI primer set. TCRdb reprocessed the multiplex PCR reads via MiXCR and lists one record per CDR3 protein. The sample has about 600,000 distinct CDR3 sequences, more than 14% seen once; the top ten hold approximately 12%. Input material: blood. The receptors come from a woman between 50 and 59 years old with Graves' ophthalmopathy.

This clonotype was seen at least ten times. CDR3 residues: CASSSLQREVFYEQFF. In nucleotides, the CDR3 is TGTGCCAGCAGTTCACTCCAGCGGGAGGTTTTTTATGAGCAGTTCTTC. The V gene is TRBV28, the J gene TRBJ2-1, with TRBD2 matching 9 bases. Per germline, CDR1 MDHEN and CDR2 SYDVKM. V lost 4 bases, J lost 8 bases, and 12 bases stayed unmatched. The CDR3 loop spans 16 amino acids. The variable domain in full, completed from reference TRBV28 and TRBJ2-1, reads DVKVTQSSRYLVKRTGEKVFLECVQDMDHENMFWYRQDPGLGLRLIYFSYDVKMKEKGDIPEGYSVSREKKERFSLILESASTNQTSMYLCASSSLQREVFYEQFFGPGTRLTVL.

The chain recombines TRBV9 with TRBJ2-5; TRBD2 matches 7 bases. In germline, CDR1 is SGDLS, CDR2 YYNGEE. The CDR3 has 15 amino acids. V lost 0 bases and J lost 5; bases outside the gene matches: 7. The CDR3 coding sequence is TGTGCCAGCAGCGTAGTGGCGGGGCGGGGGGAGACCCAGTACTTC. Protein: CASSVVAGRGETQYF.

The table lists this clonotype with a few counts. The chain joins TRBV4-1 to TRBJ2-5; 7 nucleotides match TRBD1. From germline, CDR1 is MGHRA and CDR2 YSYEKL. The V gene end was trimmed by 4 bases and the J gene end by 2 bases; junction bases not matched to a gene: 10. The CDR3 contains 16 residues. CDR3 loop: CASSLGTGTVQETQYF. The CDR3 DNA reads TGCGCCAGCAGCCTAGGGACCGGGACAGTTCAAGAGACCCAGTACTTC.

This clonotype has at least ten counts. The chain has TRBV5-4 and TRBJ2-3; 7 bases map to TRBD1. The CDR3 loop spans 14 amino acids. V trimming: 4 bases; J trimming: 2 bases; junction bases outside the gene matches: 4. Germline values: CDR1 SGHNT, CDR2 YYREEE (reference sequence). The CDR3 loop reads CASSVDRDTDTQYF. The CDR3, as DNA: TGTGCCAGCAGCGTCGACAGGGACACAGATACGCAGTATTTT.

This clonotype occurred a few times. This may come from a read error, since a much larger clone is one base off. V usage is TRBV28 and J usage is TRBJ1-2; D is ambiguous. Germline V gene sequence: CDR1 MDHEN, CDR2 SYDVKM. The CDR3 covers 12 residues. The CDR3 sequence is CVSSLRTYGYTF. CDR3 nucleotides: TGTGTCAGCAGCCTACGGACCTATGGCTACACCTTC.